This passage covers 10 T cell receptor beta chains from one sample sequenced in a study of blood T cell repertoires in COVID-19. Some clones are missing from TCRdb's copy, which holds only in-frame ones; the method was immunoSEQ multiplex PCR. Seen here are hundreds of thousands of clones, under 90% observed once, and the top ten hold 1.5% to 2%. The sequencing input was peripheral blood. Receptors were obtained from a woman in her twenties or thirties with COVID-19, enrolled during active disease.

The chain uses TRBV7-9 and TRBJ1-1; D ambiguous. Between the trimmed V and J ends, which lost 5 bases and 2 bases, there was a span of 21 bases. The CDR3 spans 17 residues. Germline assignment: CDR1 SEHNR and CDR2 FQNEAQ (reference sequence). The CDR3 region is CASSHAPFVNLNTEAFF. For the CDR3, the DNA is TGTGCCAGCAGCCACGCCCCCTTTGTAAACCTAAACACTGAAGCTTTCTTT.

This clone appeared a few times. The chain is built from TRBV2 and TRBJ2-7, with a possible D match to TRBD1 (5 bases). CDR1 SNHLY and CDR2 FYNNEI come from the germline V gene. The CDR3 runs 15 residues. The germline V and J ends were trimmed by 5 bases and 6 bases, with 20 bases remaining between them. CDR3 coding DNA: TGTGCCAGCAGTAGAGCCGGGCCCGCCACAGGCGAGCAGTACTTC. Translation gives CASSRAGPATGEQYF.

This clone was observed a single time. The chain has TRBV5-1 and TRBJ1-4; D may be TRBD1 (5 bases). V lost 2 bases, J lost 5 bases, and 16 bases lay in between. Germline CDR1 and CDR2: SGHRS and YFSETQ. The CDR3 contains 16 residues. This CDR3 reads CASSFREGLNNEKLFF. The CDR3 DNA sequence: TGCGCCAGCAGCTTCAGGGAAGGTTTGAACAATGAAAAACTGTTTTTT.

The chain has TRBV7-9 and TRBJ1-1; unclear D gene. Germline V CDR1 and CDR2: SEHNR, FQNEAQ (reference sequence). V lost 4 bases and J lost 1, with 7 bases in between. The CDR3 length is 13 residues. This CDR3 reads CASSSGGNTEAFF. The DNA of the CDR3 is TGTGCCAGCAGCTCCGGAGGGAACACTGAAGCTTTCTTT.

The chain is built from TRBV11-2 and TRBJ2-2; unclear D gene. This CDR3 comprises 12 residues. Germline V lookup: CDR1 SGHAT, CDR2 FQNNGV. The V end lost 5 bases, the J end lost 6 bases, and 7 bases lay between the germline ends. The CDR3 spells CASSPVAGELFF. In nucleotides, the CDR3 is TGTGCCAGCAGCCCGGTGGCCGGGGAGCTGTTTTTT.

In this sample, this clone turned up once. The chain is built from TRBV6-5 and TRBJ2-3; 10 nucleotides match TRBD1. There are 14 residues in the CDR3. CDR1 is MNHEY, CDR2 SVGAGI, per germline. J lost 7 bases, V lost 5 bases, and 6 bases had no gene match. The CDR3 DNA follows: TGTGCCAGCAGTCCGGGACAGGGGCTGTATACGCAGTATTTT. Translation gives CASSPGQGLYTQYF.

The chain uses TRBV4-2 and TRBJ2-7; 14 nucleotides agree with TRBD2. J gave up 5 bases and V 1 base, and 1 base lay outside the gene matches. The CDR3 spans 15 residues. Germline V gene data show CDR1 as LGHNA and CDR2 as YNFKEQ. The CDR3 nucleotides read TGTGCCAGCAGCCAAGTGACTAGCGGGGGGGACGAGCAGTACTTC. Translation: CASSQVTSGGDEQYF.

This rearrangement joins TRBV5-1 to TRBJ1-4; 7 bases match TRBD1. Germline V lookup: CDR1 SGHRS, CDR2 YFSETQ. The CDR3 consists of 14 residues. Germline trimming cut 4 bases from V and 3 bases from J; bases unmatched to any gene: 3. In DNA form, the CDR3 reads TGCGCCAGCAGCATCGGGACAGCTAATGAAAAACTGTTTTTT. Translated, it gives CASSIGTANEKLFF.

V and J are TRBV4-1 and TRBJ2-7; a possible D gene is TRBD2 (7 bases). The germline CDR1 and CDR2 sequences are MGHRA and YSYEKL. V was cut by 1 base and J by 7 bases, with 11 bases left in between. The CDR3 runs to 13 residues. The CDR3 sequence is CASSQVGGREQYF. The CDR3 bases are TGCGCCAGCAGCCAAGTGGGGGGGCGGGAGCAGTACTTC.

This clone was seen just once. The chain links TRBV18 to TRBJ1-2, with 7 nucleotides matching TRBD1. The J segment lost 4 bases and the V segment lost 2 bases, leaving 7 bases of the junction unmatched. This CDR3 comprises 15 residues. Germline lookup yields CDR1 KGHSH and CDR2 LQKENI. CDR3 sequence (DNA): TGTGCCAGCTCACCAGGGACAGCTGGGAGCTATGGCTACACCTTC. Its protein product is CASSPGTAGSYGYTF.